This T cell receptor (beta chain) derives from a study of tumor-infiltrating lymphocytes in primary liver carcinoma. Overall study: Patients were men and women aged 30 to 69 years.

Germline CDR1 and CDR2: SGHDN and FVKESK. The CDR3 loop spans 16 amino acids. V dropped 4 bases and J dropped 6; count of bases not matched to a gene: 11. Constant-region priming of around 490 ng total RNA yielded TCR beta cDNA. Three nested multiplex PCR rounds, a slightly modified ARM-PCR method, built the TCR beta libraries. Primers for the first two PCR rounds were TRBV1-TRBV30 forward primers and a C-beta reverse primer (10 cycles per round). MiXCR, applied by TCRdb to the multiplex PCR reads, yields one record per CDR3 protein. This table has approximately 99,000 distinct CDR3 sequences, about three quarters appearing once. Joint extraction of RNA and DNA used roughly 18-34 mg of bulk tissue that was unsorted.

This sequence was found in a woman aged 55 to 70 with primary liver carcinoma and hepatitis B virus infection. Sequenced input: liver tumor tissue from sampling region 5. As for subset: tumor region T5, tumor centre. This chain connects TRBV14 to TRBJ2-1; 8 bases agree with TRBD1. The CDR3 spells CASSLHRGLTGNEQFF. The CDR3 DNA reads as TGTGCCAGCAGCCTTCACAGGGGGTTAACCGGCAATGAGCAGTTCTTC.